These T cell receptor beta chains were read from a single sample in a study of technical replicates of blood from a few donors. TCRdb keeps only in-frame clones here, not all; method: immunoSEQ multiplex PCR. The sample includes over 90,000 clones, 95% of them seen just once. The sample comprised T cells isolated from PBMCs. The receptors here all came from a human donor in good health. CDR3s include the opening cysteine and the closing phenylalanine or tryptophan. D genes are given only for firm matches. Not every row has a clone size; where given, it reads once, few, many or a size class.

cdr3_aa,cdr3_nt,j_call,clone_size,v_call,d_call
CASSQAGAPLFYGYTF,TGTGCCAGCAGCCAAGCAGGGGCCCCCCTCTTCTATGGCTACACCTTC,TRBJ1-2,-,TRBV4-2,-
CATNPDRGGLDEAFF,TGTGCCACTAATCCGGACAGGGGGGGTTTAGATGAAGCTTTCTTT,TRBJ1-1,-,TRBV25-1,TRBD1
CASSIGTGGSYEQYF,TGTGCCAGTAGTATAGGGACAGGGGGGTCCTACGAGCAGTACTTC,TRBJ2-7,-,TRBV19,TRBD1
CAWKQGLTTGFF,TGTGCCTGGAAGCAGGGTCTTACCACCGGTTTCTTT,TRBJ1-1,-,TRBV30,-
CARSPRPQFF,TGTGCCAGAAGCCCTAGACCTCAGTTCTTC,TRBJ2-1,-,TRBV5-3,-
CASSYSNPGGGYEQYF,TGTGCCAGCAGTTACTCGAACCCGGGGGGTGGCTACGAGCAGTACTTC,TRBJ2-7,-,TRBV6-6,TRBD2
CASSSPRGNEQFF,TGTGCCAGCAGCTCCCCTCGAGGGAATGAGCAGTTCTTC,TRBJ2-1,-,TRBV11-3,-
CASRRPGQKNPYTEAFF,TGTGCCAGCAGGAGACCGGGACAGAAGAATCCGTACACTGAAGCTTTCTTT,TRBJ1-1,-,TRBV11-2,TRBD1
CASSPRGDRTSVVDTQYF,TGTGCCAGCAGCCCCAGAGGGGACCGGACTAGTGTAGTGGATACGCAGTATTTT,TRBJ2-3,-,TRBV21-1,-
CASSPGTGSYEQYF,TGTGCCAGTAGCCCCGGGACAGGCTCCTACGAGCAGTACTTC,TRBJ2-7,-,TRBV19,TRBD1
CASSYGGPSNQPQHF,TGTGCCAGCAGTTACGGAGGGCCTAGCAATCAGCCCCAGCATTTT,TRBJ1-5,-,TRBV6-5,-
CSSRQGNTGELFF,TGCAGCTCCAGACAGGGGAACACCGGGGAGCTGTTTTTT,TRBJ2-2,-,TRBV29-1,TRBD1
CASSFVSGGPRVNEQFF,TGTGCCAGCAGCTTCGTTAGCGGGGGGCCTAGGGTAAATGAGCAGTTCTTC,TRBJ2-1,once,TRBV7-9,TRBD2
CASSEGGQRANYGYTF,TGTGCCAGTAGTGAAGGAGGACAGCGAGCTAACTATGGCTACACCTTC,TRBJ1-2,-,TRBV19,-
CASSRSSSPTSSGELFF,TGTGCCAGCAGTCGTAGTTCTTCCCCAACGTCGTCCGGGGAGCTGTTTTTT,TRBJ2-2,-,TRBV9,-
CATSKGPGAYNEQFF,TGTGCCACCAGCAAGGGTCCGGGAGCCTACAATGAGCAGTTCTTC,TRBJ2-1,-,TRBV15,-
CASRQIYTGELFF,TGTGCCAGCAGACAGATCTACACCGGGGAGCTGTTTTTT,TRBJ2-2,-,TRBV27,-
CASSLALRTSDGELFF,TGTGCCAGCAGCTTGGCCCTCCGGACTAGCGACGGGGAGCTGTTTTTT,TRBJ2-2,-,TRBV5-4,TRBD2
CASSQPGLGETQYF,TGCGCCAGCAGCCAACCGGGACTAGGAGAGACCCAGTACTTC,TRBJ2-5,-,TRBV4-1,TRBD2
CAISERGTGGHGYTF,TGTGCCATCAGTGAGCGGGGGACAGGGGGTCATGGCTACACCTTC,TRBJ1-2,-,TRBV10-3,TRBD1
CASRKGQNYEQYF,TGTGCCAGCAGGAAGGGACAGAACTACGAGCAGTACTTC,TRBJ2-7,once,TRBV2,TRBD1
CASSPLADEDRGDTQYF,TGTGCCAGCAGCCCCCTAGCGGACGAGGACAGGGGAGATACGCAGTATTTT,TRBJ2-3,-,TRBV4-2,TRBD1
CASGSPAGGPQETQYF,TGTGCTAGTGGCTCTCCAGCGGGGGGGCCCCAAGAGACCCAGTACTTC,TRBJ2-5,-,TRBV12-5,TRBD2
CASRDSGGARETQYF,TGTGCCAGCAGGGATAGCGGGGGGGCTCGGGAGACCCAGTACTTC,TRBJ2-5,-,TRBV6-6,TRBD2
CATQTGTNTEAFF,TGTGCCACCCAGACAGGGACGAACACTGAAGCTTTCTTT,TRBJ1-1,-,TRBV25-1,TRBD1
CASSHPRDIQYF,TGTGCCAGCAGCCATCCGAGGGACATTCAGTACTTC,TRBJ2-4,-,TRBV21-1,-
CASSTGTSYEQYF,TGTGCCAGCAGCACCGGGACTTCCTACGAGCAGTACTTC,TRBJ2-7,-,TRBV7-9,-
CASSSRDSPGRSYNSPLHF,TGTGCCAGCAGTTCCCGGGATTCCCCTGGGCGCTCCTATAATTCACCCCTCCACTTT,TRBJ1-6,-,TRBV27,-
CASSLGQSAFF,TGTGCCAGCAGCTTGGGACAGTCGGCTTTCTTT,TRBJ1-1,-,TRBV13,TRBD1
CATSIDRGGNEQFF,TGTGCCACCAGCATCGACAGGGGTGGCAATGAGCAGTTCTTC,TRBJ2-1,-,TRBV15,TRBD1
CASSLLRQGAGGYTF,TGTGCCAGCAGTTTACTCAGACAGGGGGCTGGTGGCTACACCTTC,TRBJ1-2,-,TRBV28,TRBD1
CASSTPWEGLIPQETQYF,TGTGCCAGCAGTACTCCTTGGGAGGGACTAATACCTCAAGAGACCCAGTACTTC,TRBJ2-5,-,TRBV28,TRBD2
CASKVKSAVAFGTGAKNIQYF,TGCGCCAGCAAAGTGAAGTCGGCCGTGGCCTTTGGGACAGGGGCCAAAAACATTCAGTACTTC,TRBJ2-4,-,TRBV23-1,TRBD1
CASSQTVSYEQYF,TGTGCCAGCAGCCAAACAGTCTCCTACGAGCAGTACTTC,TRBJ2-7,-,TRBV13,-
CASSRHLSVSLENEQFF,TGTGCCAGCAGCCGACACCTCTCCGTCTCACTAGAGAATGAGCAGTTCTTC,TRBJ2-1,-,TRBV7-8,-
CASSPRASPDTQYF,TGTGCCAGCAGCCCGCGGGCTAGCCCAGATACGCAGTATTTT,TRBJ2-3,-,TRBV4-2,-
CASSQDQGLAGVLYTGELFF,TGCGCCAGCAGCCAAGATCAAGGACTAGCGGGAGTCCTTTACACCGGGGAGCTGTTTTTT,TRBJ2-2,-,TRBV4-1,TRBD2
CSVGFPDRHNTEAFF,TGCAGCGTTGGTTTCCCGGACAGACACAACACTGAAGCTTTCTTT,TRBJ1-1,-,TRBV29-1,-
CASSYGQGVQETQYF,TGCGCCAGCAGCTATGGACAGGGGGTACAAGAGACCCAGTACTTC,TRBJ2-5,-,TRBV5-1,TRBD1
CASSWGGTSTDTQYF,TGTGCCAGCAGTTGGGGGGGGACTAGCACAGATACGCAGTATTTT,TRBJ2-3,-,TRBV5-4,TRBD2
CASSSGQGWDTIYF,TGTGCCAGCAGCTCTGGACAGGGATGGGACACCATATATTTT,TRBJ1-3,-,TRBV5-6,TRBD1
CASSLRDREPAFF,TGTGCCAGCAGCTTGAGGGACAGGGAGCCAGCTTTCTTT,TRBJ1-1,-,TRBV5-4,TRBD1
CAGRDRNYGYTF,TGTGCCGGGCGGGACCGCAACTATGGCTACACCTTC,TRBJ1-2,-,TRBV7-9,-
CASSGLAGAYNEQFF,TGTGCCAGCAGTGGACTAGCGGGGGCTTACAATGAGCAGTTCTTC,TRBJ2-1,-,TRBV6-1,TRBD2
CASRQGSGDEQYF,TGTGCCAGCAGGCAGGGGTCCGGGGACGAGCAGTACTTC,TRBJ2-7,-,TRBV2,-
CASSRGGDADTQYF,TGTGCCAGCTCCCGCGGGGGAGATGCAGATACGCAGTATTTT,TRBJ2-3,-,TRBV18,TRBD2
CASRDRAAAEAFF,TGTGCCAGCAGGGACAGGGCGGCCGCTGAAGCTTTCTTT,TRBJ1-1,-,TRBV28,TRBD1
CASSPGQGRYGYTF,TGTGCCAGTAGTCCGGGACAGGGGAGATATGGCTACACCTTC,TRBJ1-2,-,TRBV19,TRBD1